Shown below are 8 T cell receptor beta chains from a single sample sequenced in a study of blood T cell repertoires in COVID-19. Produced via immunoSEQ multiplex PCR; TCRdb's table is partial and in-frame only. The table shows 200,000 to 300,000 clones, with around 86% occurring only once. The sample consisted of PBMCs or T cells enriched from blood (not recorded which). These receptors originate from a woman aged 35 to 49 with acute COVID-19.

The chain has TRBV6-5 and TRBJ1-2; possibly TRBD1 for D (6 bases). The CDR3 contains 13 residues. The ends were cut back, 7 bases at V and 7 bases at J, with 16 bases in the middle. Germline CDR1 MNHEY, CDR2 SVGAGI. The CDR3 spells CASTTQGGFGYTF. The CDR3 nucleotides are TGTGCCAGCACCACACAGGGTGGGTTTGGCTACACCTTC.

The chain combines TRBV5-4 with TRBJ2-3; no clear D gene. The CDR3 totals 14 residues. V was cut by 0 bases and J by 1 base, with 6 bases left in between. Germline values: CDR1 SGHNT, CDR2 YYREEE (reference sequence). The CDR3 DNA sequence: TGTGCCAGCAGCTTGGATCGGGGCACAGATACGCAGTATTTT. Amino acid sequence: CASSLDRGTDTQYF. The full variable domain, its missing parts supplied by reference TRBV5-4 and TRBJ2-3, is ETGVTQSPTHLIKTRGQQVTLRCSSQSGHNTVSWYQQALGQGPQFIFQYYREEENGRGNFPPRFSGLQFPNYSSELNVNALELDDSALYLCASSLDRGTDTQYFGPGTRLTVL.

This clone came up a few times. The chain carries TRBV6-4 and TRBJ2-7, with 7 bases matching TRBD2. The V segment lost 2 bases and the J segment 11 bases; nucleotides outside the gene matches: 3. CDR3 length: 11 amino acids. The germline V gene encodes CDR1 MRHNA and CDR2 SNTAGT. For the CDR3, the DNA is TGTGCCAGCAGTGACCCGGCGGGAGAGTACTTC. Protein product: CASSDPAGEYF.

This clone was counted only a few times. CDR3: CASSPTGHSGNTIYF. Written as DNA, the CDR3 is TGCGCCAGCAGCCCTACAGGGCACTCTGGAAACACCATATATTTT. V is TRBV4-1 and J is TRBJ1-3; D may be TRBD1 (6 bases). V shed 4 bases and J shed 0 bases, with 10 bases lying between them. CDR3 length: 15 residues. CDR1 is MGHRA, CDR2 YSYEKL, per germline.

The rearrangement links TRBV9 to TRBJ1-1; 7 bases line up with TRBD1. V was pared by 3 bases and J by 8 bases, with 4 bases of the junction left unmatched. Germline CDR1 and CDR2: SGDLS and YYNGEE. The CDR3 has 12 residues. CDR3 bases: TGTGCCAGCAGCGAAAGGGACAGCGAAGCTTTCTTT. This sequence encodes CASSERDSEAFF.

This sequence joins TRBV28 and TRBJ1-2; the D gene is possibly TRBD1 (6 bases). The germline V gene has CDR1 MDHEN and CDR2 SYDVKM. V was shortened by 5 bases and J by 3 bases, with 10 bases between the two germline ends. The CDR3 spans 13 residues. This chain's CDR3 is CASSGGRYYGYTF. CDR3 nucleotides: TGTGCCAGCAGTGGGGGCCGGTACTATGGCTACACCTTC.

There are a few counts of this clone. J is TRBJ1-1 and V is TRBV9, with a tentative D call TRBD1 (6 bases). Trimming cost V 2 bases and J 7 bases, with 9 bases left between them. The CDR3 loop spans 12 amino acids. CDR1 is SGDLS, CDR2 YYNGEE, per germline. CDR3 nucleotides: TGTGCCAGCAGCGTCTCGGACAGTGAAGCTTTCTTT. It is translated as CASSVSDSEAFF.

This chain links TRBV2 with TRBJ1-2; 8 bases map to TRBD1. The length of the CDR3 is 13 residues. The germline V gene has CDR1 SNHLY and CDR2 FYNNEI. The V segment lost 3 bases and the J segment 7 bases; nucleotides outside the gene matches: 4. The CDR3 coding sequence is TGTGCCAGCAGTGACCAGGGGGCAGGTGGCTACACCTTC. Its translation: CASSDQGAGGYTF.